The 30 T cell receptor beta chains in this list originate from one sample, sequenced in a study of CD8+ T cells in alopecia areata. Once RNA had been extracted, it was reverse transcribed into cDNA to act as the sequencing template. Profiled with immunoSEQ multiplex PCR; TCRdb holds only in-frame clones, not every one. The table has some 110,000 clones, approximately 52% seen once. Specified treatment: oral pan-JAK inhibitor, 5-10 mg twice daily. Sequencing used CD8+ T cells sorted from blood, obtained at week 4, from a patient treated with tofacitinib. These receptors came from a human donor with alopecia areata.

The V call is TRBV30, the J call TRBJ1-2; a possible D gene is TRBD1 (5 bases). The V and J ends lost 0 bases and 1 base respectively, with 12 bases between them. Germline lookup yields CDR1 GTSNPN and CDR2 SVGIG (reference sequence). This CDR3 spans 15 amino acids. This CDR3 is CAWSVGQGGNYGYTF. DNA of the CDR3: TGTGCCTGGAGTGTAGGGCAGGGAGGTAACTATGGCTACACCTTC.

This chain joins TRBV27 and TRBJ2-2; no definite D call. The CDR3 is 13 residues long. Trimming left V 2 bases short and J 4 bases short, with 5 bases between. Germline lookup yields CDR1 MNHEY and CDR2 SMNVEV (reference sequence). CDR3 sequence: CASSLTGTGELFF. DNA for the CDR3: TGTGCCAGCAGTTTAACGGGCACCGGGGAGCTGTTTTTT.

Here the CDR3 reads CAWSPTIGDGNYGYTF. CDR3 sequence (DNA): TGTGCCTGGAGCCCTACAATTGGGGACGGAAACTATGGCTACACCTTC. The chain has TRBV30 and TRBJ1-2; a possible D gene is TRBD1 (5 bases). The V and J ends lost 3 bases and 2 bases respectively, with 19 bases between them. The CDR3 runs 16 residues. CDR1 and CDR2 from the germline V gene are GTSNPN and SVGIG (reference sequence).

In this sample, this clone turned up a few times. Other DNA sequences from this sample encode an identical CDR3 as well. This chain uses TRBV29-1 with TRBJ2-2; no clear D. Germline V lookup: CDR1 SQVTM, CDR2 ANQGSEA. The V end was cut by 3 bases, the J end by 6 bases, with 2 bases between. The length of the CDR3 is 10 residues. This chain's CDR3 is CSVDSGELFF. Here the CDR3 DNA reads TGCAGCGTTGACTCCGGGGAGCTGTTTTTT.

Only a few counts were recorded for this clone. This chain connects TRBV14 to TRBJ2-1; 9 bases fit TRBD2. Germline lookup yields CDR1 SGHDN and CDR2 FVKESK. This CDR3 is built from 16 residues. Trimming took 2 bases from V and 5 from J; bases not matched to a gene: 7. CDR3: CASSQTWTSVHNEQFF. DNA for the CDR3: TGTGCCAGCAGCCAAACCTGGACTAGCGTACACAATGAGCAGTTCTTC.

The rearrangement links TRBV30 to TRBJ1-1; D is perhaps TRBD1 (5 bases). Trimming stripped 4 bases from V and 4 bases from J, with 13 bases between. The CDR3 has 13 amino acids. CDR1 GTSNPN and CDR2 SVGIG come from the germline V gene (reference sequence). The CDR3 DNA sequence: TGTGCCTGGACTGAGGGGTTGGTCACTGAAGCTTTCTTT. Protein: CAWTEGLVTEAFF. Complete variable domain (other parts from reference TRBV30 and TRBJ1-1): SQTIHQWPATLVQPVGSPLSLECTVEGTSNPNLYWYRQAAGRGLQLLFYSVGIGQISSEVPQNLSASRPQDRQFILSSKKLLLSDSGFYLCAWTEGLVTEAFFGQGTRLTVV.

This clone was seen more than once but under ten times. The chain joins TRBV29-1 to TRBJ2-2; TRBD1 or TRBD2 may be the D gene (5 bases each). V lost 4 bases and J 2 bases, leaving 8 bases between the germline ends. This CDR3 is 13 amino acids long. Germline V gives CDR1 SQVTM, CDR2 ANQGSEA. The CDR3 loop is CSVVGGNTGELFF. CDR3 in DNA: TGCAGCGTTGTTGGGGGAAACACCGGGGAGCTGTTTTTT.

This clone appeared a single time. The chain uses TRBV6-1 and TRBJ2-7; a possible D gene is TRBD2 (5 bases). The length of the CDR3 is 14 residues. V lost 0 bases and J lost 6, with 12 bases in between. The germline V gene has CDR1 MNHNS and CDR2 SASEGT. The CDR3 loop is CASSEAEGPSEQYF. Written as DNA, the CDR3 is TGTGCCAGCAGTGAAGCCGAGGGTCCAAGCGAGCAGTACTTC.

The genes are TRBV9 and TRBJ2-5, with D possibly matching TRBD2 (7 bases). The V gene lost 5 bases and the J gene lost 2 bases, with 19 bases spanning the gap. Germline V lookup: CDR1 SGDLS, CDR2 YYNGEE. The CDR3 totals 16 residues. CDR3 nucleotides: TGTGCCAGCAGTGGTTGGGACACTAGCGCACAAGAGACCCAGTACTTC. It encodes CASSGWDTSAQETQYF.

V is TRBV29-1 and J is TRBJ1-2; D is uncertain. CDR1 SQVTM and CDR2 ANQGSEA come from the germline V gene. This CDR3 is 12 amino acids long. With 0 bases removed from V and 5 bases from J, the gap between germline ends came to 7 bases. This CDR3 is CSVEDQHYGYTF. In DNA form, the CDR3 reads TGCAGCGTTGAAGATCAGCATTATGGCTACACCTTC. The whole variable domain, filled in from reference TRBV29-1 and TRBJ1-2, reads SAVISQKPSRDICQRGTSLTIQCQVDSQVTMMFWYRQQPGQSLTLIATANQGSEATYESGFVIDKFPISRPNLTFSTLTVSNMSPEDSSIYLCSVEDQHYGYTFGSGTRLTVV.

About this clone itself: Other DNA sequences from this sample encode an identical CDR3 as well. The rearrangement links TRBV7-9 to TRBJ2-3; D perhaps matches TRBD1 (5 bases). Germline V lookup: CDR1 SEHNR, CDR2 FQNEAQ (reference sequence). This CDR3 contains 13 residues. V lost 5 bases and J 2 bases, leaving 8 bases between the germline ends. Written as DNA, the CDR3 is TGTGCCAGCAGCCAGGGTAACACAGATACGCAGTATTTT. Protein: CASSQGNTDTQYF.

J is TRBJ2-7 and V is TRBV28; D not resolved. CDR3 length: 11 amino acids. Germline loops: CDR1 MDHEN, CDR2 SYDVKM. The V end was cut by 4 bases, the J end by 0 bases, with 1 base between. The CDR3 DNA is TGTGCCAGCAGTTCCTCCTACGAGCAGTACTTC. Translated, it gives CASSSSYEQYF.

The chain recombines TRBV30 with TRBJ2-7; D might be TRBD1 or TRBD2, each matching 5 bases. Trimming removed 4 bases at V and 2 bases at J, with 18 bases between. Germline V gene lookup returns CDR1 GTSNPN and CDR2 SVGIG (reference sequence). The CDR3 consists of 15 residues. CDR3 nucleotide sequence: TGTGCCTGGACAGTCGGGGCTTCCCTAACCTACGAGCAGTACTTC. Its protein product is CAWTVGASLTYEQYF.

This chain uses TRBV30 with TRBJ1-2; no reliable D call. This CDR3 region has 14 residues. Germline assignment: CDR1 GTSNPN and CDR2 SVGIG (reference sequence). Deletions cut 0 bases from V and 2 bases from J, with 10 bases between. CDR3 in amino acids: CAWSVVSPNYGYTF. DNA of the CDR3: TGTGCCTGGAGTGTAGTTTCCCCGAACTATGGCTACACCTTC.

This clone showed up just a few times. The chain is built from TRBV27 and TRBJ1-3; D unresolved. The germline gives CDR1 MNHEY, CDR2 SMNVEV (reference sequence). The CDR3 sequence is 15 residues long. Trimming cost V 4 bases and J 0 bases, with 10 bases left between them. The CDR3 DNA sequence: TGTGCCAGCAGTTCTCAACCCTACTCTGGAAACACCATATATTTT. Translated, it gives CASSSQPYSGNTIYF.

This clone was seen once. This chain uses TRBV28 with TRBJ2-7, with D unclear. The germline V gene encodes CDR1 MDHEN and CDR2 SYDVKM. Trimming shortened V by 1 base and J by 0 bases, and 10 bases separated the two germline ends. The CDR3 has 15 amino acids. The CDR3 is CASSLSVRFSYEQYF. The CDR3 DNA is TGTGCCAGCAGTTTATCCGTACGGTTCTCCTACGAGCAGTACTTC. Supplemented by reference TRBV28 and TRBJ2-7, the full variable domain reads DVKVTQSSRYLVKRTGEKVFLECVQDMDHENMFWYRQDPGLGLRLIYFSYDVKMKEKGDIPEGYSVSREKKERFSLILESASTNQTSMYLCASSLSVRFSYEQYFGPGTRLTVT.

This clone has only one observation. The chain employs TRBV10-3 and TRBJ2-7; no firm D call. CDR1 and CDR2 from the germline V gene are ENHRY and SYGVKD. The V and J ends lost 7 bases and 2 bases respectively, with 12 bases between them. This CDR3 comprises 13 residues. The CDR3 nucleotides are TGTGCCATCACCATGGACGGAACCTACGAGCAGTACTTC. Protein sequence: CAITMDGTYEQYF.

CDR3: CASSIQVLGGYTF. In nucleotides, the CDR3 is TGTGCCAGCAGTATTCAGGTTTTGGGGGGCTACACCTTC. V is TRBV6-5 and J is TRBJ1-2; no definite D call. This CDR3 contains 13 residues. V lost 5 bases and J lost 8, with 15 bases in between. CDR1 and CDR2 (germline): MNHEY, SVGAGI.

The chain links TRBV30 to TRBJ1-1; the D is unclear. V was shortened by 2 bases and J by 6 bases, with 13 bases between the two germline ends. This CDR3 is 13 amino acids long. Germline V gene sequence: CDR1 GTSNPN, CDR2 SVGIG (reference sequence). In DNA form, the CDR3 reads TGTGCCTGGAGTCGAGGGTGGGAGGCTGAAGCTTTCTTT. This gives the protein CAWSRGWEAEAFF.

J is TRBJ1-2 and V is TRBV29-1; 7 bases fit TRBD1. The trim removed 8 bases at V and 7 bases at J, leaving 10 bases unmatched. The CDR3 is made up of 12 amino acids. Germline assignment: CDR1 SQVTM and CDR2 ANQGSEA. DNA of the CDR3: TGCAGCACTCTCGACAGGGATGGTGGCTACACCTTC. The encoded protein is CSTLDRDGGYTF.

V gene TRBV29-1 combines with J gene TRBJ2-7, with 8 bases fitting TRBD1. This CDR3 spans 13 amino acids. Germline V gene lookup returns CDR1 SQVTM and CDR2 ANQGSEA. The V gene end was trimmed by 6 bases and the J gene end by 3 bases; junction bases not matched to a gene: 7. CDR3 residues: CSVEQGVDYEQYF. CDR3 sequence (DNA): TGCAGCGTCGAACAGGGGGTTGACTACGAGCAGTACTTC.

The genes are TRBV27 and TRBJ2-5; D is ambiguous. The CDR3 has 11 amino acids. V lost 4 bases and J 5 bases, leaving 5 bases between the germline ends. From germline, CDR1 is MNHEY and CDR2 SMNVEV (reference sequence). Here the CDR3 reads CASSSGETQYF. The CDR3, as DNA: TGTGCCAGCAGTTCTGGGGAGACCCAGTACTTC.

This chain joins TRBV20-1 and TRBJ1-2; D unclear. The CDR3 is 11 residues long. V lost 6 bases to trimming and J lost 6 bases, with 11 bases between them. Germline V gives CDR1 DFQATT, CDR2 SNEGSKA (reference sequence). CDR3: CSAYGPNGYTF. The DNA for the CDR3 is TGCAGTGCCTACGGACCTAATGGCTACACCTTC.

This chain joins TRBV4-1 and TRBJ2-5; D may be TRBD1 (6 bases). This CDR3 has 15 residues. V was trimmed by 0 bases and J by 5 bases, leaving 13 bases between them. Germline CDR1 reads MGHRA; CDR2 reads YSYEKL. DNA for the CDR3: TGCGCCAGCAGCCAAGATATCACAGGGATGGAGACCCAGTACTTC. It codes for CASSQDITGMETQYF.

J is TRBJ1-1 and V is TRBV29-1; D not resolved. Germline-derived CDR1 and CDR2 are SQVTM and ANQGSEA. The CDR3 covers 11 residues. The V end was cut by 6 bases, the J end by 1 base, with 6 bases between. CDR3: CSVDWNTEAFF. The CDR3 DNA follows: TGCAGCGTGGACTGGAACACTGAAGCTTTCTTT.

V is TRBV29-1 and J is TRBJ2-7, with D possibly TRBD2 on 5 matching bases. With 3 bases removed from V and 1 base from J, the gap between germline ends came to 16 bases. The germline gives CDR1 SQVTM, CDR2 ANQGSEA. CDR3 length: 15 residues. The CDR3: CSVESEGIESYEQYF. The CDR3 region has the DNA TGCAGCGTTGAGAGTGAGGGCATCGAGTCCTACGAGCAGTACTTC.

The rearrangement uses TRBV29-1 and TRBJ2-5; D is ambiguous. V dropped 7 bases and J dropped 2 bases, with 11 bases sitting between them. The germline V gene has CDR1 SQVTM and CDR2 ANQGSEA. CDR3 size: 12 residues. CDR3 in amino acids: CSALLLQETQYF. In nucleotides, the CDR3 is TGCAGCGCTCTCCTTTTACAAGAGACCCAGTACTTC.

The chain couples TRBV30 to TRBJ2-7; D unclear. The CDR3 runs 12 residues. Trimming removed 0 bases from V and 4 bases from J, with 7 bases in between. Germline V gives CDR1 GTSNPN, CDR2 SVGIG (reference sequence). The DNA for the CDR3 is TGTGCCTGGAGTGTACGTAAGTACGAGCAGTACTTC. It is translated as CAWSVRKYEQYF. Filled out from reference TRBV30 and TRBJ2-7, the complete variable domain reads SQTIHQWPATLVQPVGSPLSLECTVEGTSNPNLYWYRQAAGRGLQLLFYSVGIGQISSEVPQNLSASRPQDRQFILSSKKLLLSDSGFYLCAWSVRKYEQYFGPGTRLTVT.

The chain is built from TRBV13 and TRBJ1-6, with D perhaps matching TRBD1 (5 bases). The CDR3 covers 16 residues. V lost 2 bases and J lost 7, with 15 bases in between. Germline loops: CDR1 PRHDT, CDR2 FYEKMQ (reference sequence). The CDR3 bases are TGTGCCAGCAGCTTAAGCACGACAGATTTCAATTCACCCCTCCACTTT. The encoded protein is CASSLSTTDFNSPLHF.

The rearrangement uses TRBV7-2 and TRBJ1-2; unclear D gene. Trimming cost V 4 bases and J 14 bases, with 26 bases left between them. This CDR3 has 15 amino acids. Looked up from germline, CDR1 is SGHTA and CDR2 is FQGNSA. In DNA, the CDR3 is TGTGCCAGCAGCTCCCCGGAGGGCGAAATCTATGGCTGGACCTTC. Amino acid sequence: CASSSPEGEIYGWTF.